This entry lists 4 T cell receptor beta chains sequenced from one sample in a study of cytomegalovirus exposure and HLA in healthy donors. In the PCR, 60 Vbeta and 13 Jbeta primers were used. Clones were read by immunoSEQ multiplex PCR, and TCRdb kept only the in-frame ones, dropping some. The data contain 80,000 to 100,000 clones, over 75% of them singletons. The sequenced material came from PBMCs. Receptors originate from a middle-aged man in good health and CMV-seropositive.

V and J are TRBV19 and TRBJ1-3; the match to TRBD1 covers 7 bases. Trimming at V came to 7 bases and at J to 0 bases, leaving 9 bases not matched to a gene. The germline gives CDR1 LNHDA, CDR2 SQIVND (reference sequence). The CDR3 length is 16 residues. In nucleotides, the CDR3 is TGTGCCAGTACAAACGTGGGACAGTTCTCTGGAAACACCATATATTTT. It translates to CASTNVGQFSGNTIYF.

The DNA for the CDR3 is TGTGCCAGCTCCTCGGGAGGTTCTAGCACCGGGGAGCTGTTTTTT. Its translation is CASSSGGSSTGELFF. The chain is built from TRBV28 and TRBJ2-2; the match to TRBD2 covers 7 bases. Per the germline V gene, CDR1 is MDHEN and CDR2 is SYDVKM. J lost 4 bases, V lost 8 bases, and 10 bases had no gene match. The CDR3 covers 15 residues.

V usage is TRBV2 and J usage is TRBJ2-2; the match to TRBD2 covers 11 bases. Trimming at V came to 8 bases and at J to 5 bases, leaving 4 bases not matched to a gene. This CDR3 contains 14 residues. Germline V lookup: CDR1 SNHLY, CDR2 FYNNEI. The CDR3 spells CASASGGRTGELFF. CDR3 coding DNA: TGTGCCAGCGCTAGCGGGGGGAGGACCGGGGAGCTGTTTTTT.

This chain links TRBV28 with TRBJ2-5, with 7 bases that match TRBD2. The J call is in doubt because the DNA end fits TRBJ2-7 better. Germline V gene lookup returns CDR1 MDHEN and CDR2 SYDVKM. CDR3 length: 15 amino acids. The CDR3 sequence is CASTLGGGLRYEQYF. DNA of the CDR3: TGTGCCAGCACCTTGGGGGGAGGGCTCCGCTACGAGCAGTACTTC.